The clone carrying this TCR beta chain was seen ten or more times. Regions amplified from RNA transcripts were the TCR beta CDR3 regions. HTBI primers were the set used in a first-round RT-PCR of the TCR CDR3. A single record per CDR3 protein comes from TCRdb applying MiXCR to the multiplex PCR reads. The top ten hold 7% to 9% of the sample, which has around 620,000 distinct CDR3 sequences, 13% to 15% seen once. The CDR3 runs to 15 residues. The V and J ends lost 6 bases and 4 bases respectively, with 19 bases between them. In germline, CDR1 is DFQATT, CDR2 SNEGSKA (reference sequence). The source of the sample is a study of T cells in Graves' hyperthyroidism and ophthalmopathy.

The sequence came from a young woman with Graves' ophthalmopathy. The chain links TRBV20-1 to TRBJ2-1; maybe TRBD1 (6 bases). The sample taken for sequencing was blood. Here the CDR3 reads CSAPIRQGNYNEQFF. CDR3 nucleotide sequence: TGCAGTGCCCCCATTAGGCAGGGGAATTACAATGAGCAGTTCTTC.